The 10 T cell receptor beta chains given below trace back to one sample, sequenced in a study of shared clonotypes between healthy human individuals. The table came from immunoSEQ multiplex PCR; TCRdb's copy has only in-frame clones and leaves some out. The sample lists about 1.5 million clones, about 98% seen once, with roughly 0.45% in the top ten. Sample: naive CD4+ T cells sorted from blood. Subset: CD45RA+ positively selected. All receptors derive from a man aged 25 to 40 in good health.

This chain links TRBV25-1 with TRBJ2-3; 8 positions agree with TRBD2. Unmatched junction bases numbered 7, after V lost 8 bases and J lost 3 bases. Per the germline V gene, CDR1 is MGHDK and CDR2 is SYGVNS. The CDR3 runs 14 residues. CDR3 sequence (DNA): TGTGCCAGCCGGTCGAGCGGGGGTACAGATACGCAGTATTTT. This gives the protein CASRSSGGTDTQYF.

The chain combines TRBV6-1 with TRBJ2-1, with a tentative D call TRBD2 (5 bases). Germline V gene lookup returns CDR1 MNHNS and CDR2 SASEGT. Trimming pared 4 bases from V and 8 bases from J, leaving 12 bases between. This CDR3 is 13 amino acids long. The chain's CDR3 is CASSVRYSDEQFF. The CDR3, as DNA: TGTGCCAGCAGTGTGCGATATAGCGATGAGCAGTTCTTC.

The chain uses TRBV5-1 and TRBJ2-5; 9 bases are shared with TRBD1. Trimming cost V 3 bases and J 4 bases; bases outside gene matches: 4. The CDR3 spans 14 residues. The V gene's germline CDR1 is SGHRS and CDR2 YFSETQ. CDR3 bases: TGCGCCAGCAGCTCTACAGGGGGCGCAGAGACCCAGTACTTC. This encodes CASSSTGGAETQYF.

V gene TRBV19 combines with J gene TRBJ1-5; maybe TRBD1 (5 bases). The V end lost 1 base, the J end lost 0 bases, and 10 bases lay between the germline ends. This CDR3 region has 16 residues. Germline-derived CDR1 and CDR2 are LNHDA and SQIVND (reference sequence). CDR3: CASSIARQSSNQPQHF. The DNA for the CDR3 is TGTGCCAGTAGTATAGCGCGACAGTCTAGCAATCAGCCCCAGCATTTT.

This sequence joins TRBV9 and TRBJ1-1; TRBD1 matches 10 bases. Germline trimming cut 2 bases from V and 5 bases from J; bases unmatched to any gene: 6. Per the germline V gene, CDR1 is SGDLS and CDR2 is YYNGEE. The CDR3 runs to 15 residues. The CDR3 protein is CASSVGTGVWTEAFF. As DNA, the CDR3 is TGTGCCAGCAGCGTTGGGACAGGGGTATGGACTGAAGCTTTCTTT.

The chain links TRBV5-8 to TRBJ2-7; tentatively, D is TRBD1 (5 bases). V was trimmed by 2 bases and J by 5 bases, leaving 17 bases between them. There are 15 residues in the CDR3. Germline assignment: CDR1 SGHTS and CDR2 YDEGEE. For the CDR3, the DNA is TGTGCCAGCAGCTTCGGAATTATGGGGCCTGACGAGCAGTACTTC. Its protein is CASSFGIMGPDEQYF.

The chain has TRBV18 and TRBJ1-4; D may be TRBD1 (5 bases). The CDR3 sequence is 15 residues long. Between the trimmed V and J ends, which lost 5 bases and 2 bases, there was a span of 12 bases. In germline, CDR1 is KGHSH, CDR2 LQKENI. CDR3 coding DNA: TGTGCCAGCTCATCTGATGGGGGTACTAATGAAAAACTGTTTTTT. The encoded protein is CASSSDGGTNEKLFF.

This chain joins TRBV2 and TRBJ1-2, with a weak D call TRBD1 (6 bases). The germline V and J ends were trimmed by 6 bases and 6 bases, with 17 bases remaining between them. This CDR3 has 14 residues. CDR1 and CDR2 (germline): SNHLY, FYNNEI. This CDR3 is CASRIQGTLDGYTF. The DNA for the CDR3 is TGTGCCAGCAGAATCCAGGGGACTCTTGATGGCTACACCTTC. Full variable domain (outside the CDR3, taken from reference TRBV2 and TRBJ1-2): EPEVTQTPSHQVTQMGQEVILRCVPISNHLYFYWYRQILGQKVEFLVSFYNNEISEKSEIFDDQFSVERPDGSNFTLKIRSTKLEDSAMYFCASRIQGTLDGYTFGSGTRLTVV.

The chain links TRBV27 to TRBJ2-7, with no clear D. The CDR3 is 12 residues long. Germline assignment: CDR1 MNHEY and CDR2 SMNVEV (reference sequence). Trimming stripped 6 bases from V and 6 bases from J, with 12 bases between. The CDR3 region has the DNA TGTGCCAGCAGCCCTCGGTCGGGCGAGCAGTACTTC. Amino acids: CASSPRSGEQYF.

The chain is built from TRBV9 and TRBJ1-4; no definite D call. Germline CDR1 and CDR2: SGDLS and YYNGEE. The CDR3 extends over 15 amino acids. V dropped 3 bases and J dropped 7 bases, with 16 bases sitting between them. The CDR3 nucleotides are TGTGCCAGCAGCGCCGACCGGACGACTTTTGAAAAACTGTTTTTT. It encodes CASSADRTTFEKLFF.